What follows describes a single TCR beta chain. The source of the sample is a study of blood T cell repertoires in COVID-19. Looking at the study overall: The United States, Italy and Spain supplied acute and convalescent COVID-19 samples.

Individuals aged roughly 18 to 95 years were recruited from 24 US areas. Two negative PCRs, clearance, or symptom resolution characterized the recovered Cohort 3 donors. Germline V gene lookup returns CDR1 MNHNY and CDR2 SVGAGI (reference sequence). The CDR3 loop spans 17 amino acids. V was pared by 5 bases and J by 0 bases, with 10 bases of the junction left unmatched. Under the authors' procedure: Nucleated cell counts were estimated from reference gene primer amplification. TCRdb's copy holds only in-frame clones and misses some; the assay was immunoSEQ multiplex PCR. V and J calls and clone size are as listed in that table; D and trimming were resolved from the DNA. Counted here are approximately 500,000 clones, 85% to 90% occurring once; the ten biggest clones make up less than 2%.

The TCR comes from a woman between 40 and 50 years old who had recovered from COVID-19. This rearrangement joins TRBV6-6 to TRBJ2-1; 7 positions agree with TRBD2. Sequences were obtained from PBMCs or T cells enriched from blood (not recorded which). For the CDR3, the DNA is TGTGCCAGCAGTCGCGTTCGGGGCGGGAGCTCCTACAATGAGCAGTTCTTC. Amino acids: CASSRVRGGSSYNEQFF.